A selection of T cell receptor beta chains follows, all from one sample in a study of cytomegalovirus exposure and HLA in healthy donors. Using immunoSEQ multiplex PCR, the repertoire was profiled, and TCRdb retains in-frame clones only, with some absent. Among some 150,000 clones listed, roughly 79% were seen once. The sample was PBMCs. These receptors were collected from a male donor in good health and CMV-seronegative. CDR3s include the opening cysteine and the closing phenylalanine or tryptophan. A D gene is named only where the DNA matches it firmly. Where a row states a size, it is once, few, many or the class of an expanded clone; other rows omit it.

j_call clone_size v_call d_call cdr3_aa cdr3_nt
TRBJ2-7 . TRBV4-2 . CASSQDQAAGSYEQYF TGTGCCAGCAGCCAAGATCAGGCCGCGGGCTCCTACGAGCAGTACTTC
TRBJ1-1 . TRBV9 . CASSVSGEGDKPFF TGTGCCAGCAGCGTATCAGGGGAAGGGGATAAGCCTTTCTTT
TRBJ2-1 . TRBV7-3 . CASSLGMSTLYNEQFF TGTGCCAGCAGCTTAGGCATGTCGACATTGTACAATGAGCAGTTCTTC
TRBJ1-3 . TRBV2 TRBD1 CASRGQVIQGNTIYF TGTGCCAGCAGGGGACAGGTTATTCAAGGAAACACCATATATTTT
TRBJ2-3 . TRBV2 . CASSSHTTDTQYF TGTGCCAGCAGTTCACACACCACAGATACGCAGTATTTT
TRBJ2-1 . TRBV27 TRBD2 CASSSPGLAGHNEQFF TGTGCCAGCAGTTCCCCAGGACTAGCGGGGCACAATGAGCAGTTCTTC
TRBJ1-1 . TRBV6-6 TRBD1 CASSLTDRGWEAFF TGTGCCAGCAGTCTCACCGACAGGGGCTGGGAAGCTTTCTTT
TRBJ2-3 . TRBV9 TRBD2 CASSVGGLALDTQYF TGTGCCAGCAGCGTAGGGGGACTAGCGCTTGATACGCAGTATTTT
TRBJ2-5 . TRBV7-9 TRBD2 CASSPGTSGETQYF TGTGCCAGCAGTCCCGGGACTAGCGGGGAGACCCAGTACTTC
TRBJ1-3 . TRBV18 TRBD1 CASSPEGATGNTIYF TGTGCCAGCTCACCGGAGGGGGCCACTGGAAACACCATATATTTT
TRBJ2-5 . TRBV30 TRBD1 CAWSTGGAETQYF TGTGCCTGGTCGACAGGGGGCGCGGAGACCCAGTACTTC
TRBJ2-5 . TRBV18 . CASSLQGLKETQYF TGTGCCAGCTCTCTTCAGGGGTTAAAAGAGACCCAGTACTTC
TRBJ1-1 . TRBV7-9 . CSSSSRGGEAFF TGTTCCAGCAGCAGTAGGGGGGGTGAAGCTTTCTTT
TRBJ1-5 few TRBV30 . CAWNRELTNQPQHF TGTGCCTGGAACCGGGAGCTCACAAATCAGCCCCAGCATTTT
TRBJ2-1 few TRBV4-3 . CASSQDRGYNEQFF TGCGCCAGCAGCCAAGACAGGGGCTACAATGAGCAGTTCTTC
TRBJ1-6 . TRBV6-5 TRBD1 CASSYGQGNSPLHF TGTGCCAGCAGTTACGGACAGGGTAATTCACCCCTCCACTTT
TRBJ2-1 . TRBV2 TRBD2 CASSEPRTSGNEQFF TGTGCCAGCAGTGAACCCCGGACTAGTGGAAATGAGCAGTTCTTC
TRBJ2-7 . TRBV2 . CASLVSYEQYF TGTGCCAGCTTAGTCTCCTACGAGCAGTACTTC
TRBJ2-5 once TRBV7-2 TRBD2 CASSLQAGGGETQYF TGTGCCAGCAGCTTACAAGCGGGGGGAGGAGAGACCCAGTACTTC
TRBJ1-4 . TRBV5-1 . CASSLRAAESEKLFF TGCGCCAGCAGCTTGCGAGCGGCCGAGTCGGAAAAACTGTTTTTT
TRBJ2-3 . TRBV6-5 TRBD1 CASRPGTGSDTQYF TGTGCCAGCAGGCCCGGGACAGGGTCAGATACGCAGTATTTT
TRBJ2-1 once TRBV27 TRBD1 CASSLGEGAINEQFF TGTGCCAGCAGTTTAGGTGAGGGGGCAATCAATGAGCAGTTCTTC
TRBJ1-2 . TRBV2 . CASSVVGRMGYTF TGTGCCAGCAGTGTAGTGGGCAGGATGGGCTACACCTTC
TRBJ1-5 . TRBV4-2 . CASSQARGEEPQHF TGTGCCAGCAGCCAAGCCAGGGGAGAAGAGCCCCAGCATTTT
TRBJ1-2 . TRBV6-5 TRBD1 CASTQTGMGGYTF TGTGCCAGCACCCAGACAGGGATGGGTGGCTACACCTTC
TRBJ2-3 once TRBV15 . CATSRGASLSTDTQYF TGTGCCACCAGCAGAGGGGCCAGCCTTAGCACAGATACGCAGTATTTT
TRBJ2-7 . TRBV9 TRBD1 CASSEGSGGEYEQYF TGTGCCAGCAGCGAGGGGTCAGGGGGCGAATACGAGCAGTACTTC
TRBJ1-5 few TRBV19 TRBD1 CASSISDRGHQPQHF TGTGCCAGTAGTATATCGGACAGGGGGCATCAGCCCCAGCATTTT
TRBJ2-2 . TRBV7-2 . CASSFARQITGELFF TGTGCCAGCAGCTTCGCTAGACAGATCACCGGGGAGCTGTTTTTT
TRBJ1-1 . TRBV7-9 TRBD1 CASSAGTGETEAFF TGTGCCAGCAGCGCCGGGACAGGGGAGACTGAAGCTTTCTTT
TRBJ1-1 . TRBV6-5 . CASRKMQVTEAFF TGTGCCAGCAGAAAAATGCAGGTCACTGAAGCTTTCTTT
TRBJ2-5 . TRBV6-1 TRBD1 CASSEQGAGETQYF TGTGCCAGCAGTGAACAGGGGGCCGGGGAGACCCAGTACTTC
TRBJ2-4 . TRBV6-5 . CASRRGGQKNIQYF TGTGCCAGCAGACGTGGGGGACAAAAAAACATTCAGTACTTC
TRBJ2-3 . TRBV4-3 . CASSPGLFTDTQYF TGCGCCAGCAGCCCCGGACTATTCACAGATACGCAGTATTTT
TRBJ2-5 . TRBV7-9 . CASSLGRVRYQETQYF TGTGCCAGCAGCTTAGGGAGGGTTCGGTACCAAGAGACCCAGTACTTC
TRBJ2-4 . TRBV7-8 TRBD2 CASSLGDYLGLAKNIQYF TGTGCCAGCAGCTTAGGGGACTATCTGGGTCTAGCCAAAAACATTCAGTACTTC
TRBJ1-2 few TRBV19 TRBD1 CASTSHRDRLTYGYTF TGTGCCAGTACCTCCCACCGGGACAGACTAACATACGGCTACACCTTC
TRBJ1-6 . TRBV6-1 TRBD1 CASQWGQYNSPLHF TGTGCCAGCCAGTGGGGACAGTACAATTCACCCCTCCACTTT
TRBJ2-7 . TRBV6-5 . CASSRLTGSNEQYF TGTGCCAGCAGTCGTTTAACAGGGAGCAACGAGCAGTACTTC
TRBJ2-3 . TRBV18 TRBD1 CASTAGTGGKTDTQYF TGTGCCAGCACCGCCGGGACAGGGGGGAAAACAGATACGCAGTATTTT
TRBJ2-7 . TRBV18 . CASSPGAYEQYF TGTGCCAGCTCACCAGGAGCCTACGAGCAGTACTTC
TRBJ2-5 few TRBV7-6 . CASSFGSETQYF TGTGCCAGCAGCTTCGGTTCGGAGACCCAGTACTTC